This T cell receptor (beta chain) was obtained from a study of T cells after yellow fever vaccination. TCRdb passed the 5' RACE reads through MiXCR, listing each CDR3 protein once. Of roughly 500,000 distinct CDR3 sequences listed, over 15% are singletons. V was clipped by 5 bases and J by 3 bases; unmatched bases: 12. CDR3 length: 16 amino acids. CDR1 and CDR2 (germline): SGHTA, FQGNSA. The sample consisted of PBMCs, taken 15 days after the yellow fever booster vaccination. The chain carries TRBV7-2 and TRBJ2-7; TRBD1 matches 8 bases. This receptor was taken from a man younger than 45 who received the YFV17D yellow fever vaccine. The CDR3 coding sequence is TGTGCCAGCAGCCAGGACAGGGATGGAAGGGGCTACGAGCAGTACTTC. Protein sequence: CASSQDRDGRGYEQYF.